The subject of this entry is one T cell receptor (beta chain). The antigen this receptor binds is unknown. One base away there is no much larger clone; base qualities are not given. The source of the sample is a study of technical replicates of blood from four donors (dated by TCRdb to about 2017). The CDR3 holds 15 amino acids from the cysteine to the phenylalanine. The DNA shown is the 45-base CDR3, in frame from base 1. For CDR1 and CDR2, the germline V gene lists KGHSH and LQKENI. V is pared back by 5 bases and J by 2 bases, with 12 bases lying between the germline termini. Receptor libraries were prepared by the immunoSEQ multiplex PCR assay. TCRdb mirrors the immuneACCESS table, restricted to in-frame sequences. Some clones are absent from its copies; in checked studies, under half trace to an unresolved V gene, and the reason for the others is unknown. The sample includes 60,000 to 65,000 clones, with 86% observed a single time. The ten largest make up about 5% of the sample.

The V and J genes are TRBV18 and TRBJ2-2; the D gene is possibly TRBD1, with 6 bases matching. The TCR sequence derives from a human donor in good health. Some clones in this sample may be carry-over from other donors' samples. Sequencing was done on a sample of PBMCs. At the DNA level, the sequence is TGTGCCAGCTCAACCATACAGGGAAACACCGGGGAGCTGTTTTTT. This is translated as CASSTIQGNTGELFF.